The clone carrying this T cell receptor beta chain was observed a single time. The antigen is unknown. This PCR relied on a set of 60 Vbeta primers and 13 Jbeta primers. Some clones are missing from TCRdb's copy, which holds only in-frame ones; the method was immunoSEQ multiplex PCR. Counted here are about 180,000 clones, around 80% occurring once; the ten biggest clones make up less than 2%. This specimen belongs to a study of cytomegalovirus exposure and HLA in healthy donors. Study results and caveats: More than 15,000 TCR beta sequences were associated with HLA alleles at 0.05 false discovery rate in a later analysis. Roughly uniform sequencing depth across donors was assumed, possibly incorrectly. Analyzed later, most CMV-associated TCR beta chains appeared HLA-restricted. Indistinguishability led to the exclusion of some V segments, TRBV6-2 and TRBV6-3 included.

Germline CDR1 and CDR2: SQVTM and ANQGSEA. V shed 3 bases, J shed 1 base, and the junction held 0 bases outside the gene matches. CDR3 size: 13 residues. This TCR came from a woman in her 30s in good health and CMV-seronegative. Sequencing was performed on PBMCs. V is TRBV29-1 and J is TRBJ2-3; 8 bases match TRBD1. The CDR3 bases are TGCAGCGTTGACAGGGGGCGCACAGATACGCAGTATTTT. Protein: CSVDRGRTDTQYF.